This T cell receptor (beta chain) comes out of a study of cytomegalovirus exposure and HLA in healthy donors. Researchers ran the PCR with 60 Vbeta and 13 Jbeta primers. Clones were read by immunoSEQ multiplex PCR, and TCRdb kept only the in-frame ones, dropping some. The data show about 200,000 clones, around 79% seen once. Germline-derived CDR1 and CDR2 are SGHRS and YFSETQ. The CDR3 has 15 residues. V lost 1 base, J lost 6 bases, and 15 bases lay in between. The sequencing sample was made of PBMCs. The chain joins TRBV5-1 to TRBJ2-3; D might be TRBD2 (7 bases). The TCR comes from a male donor in good health and CMV-seropositive. DNA for the CDR3: TGCGCCAGCAGCTTGTTAGGGGGAGCGGGGGATACGCAGTATTTT. Protein sequence: CASSLLGGAGDTQYF.